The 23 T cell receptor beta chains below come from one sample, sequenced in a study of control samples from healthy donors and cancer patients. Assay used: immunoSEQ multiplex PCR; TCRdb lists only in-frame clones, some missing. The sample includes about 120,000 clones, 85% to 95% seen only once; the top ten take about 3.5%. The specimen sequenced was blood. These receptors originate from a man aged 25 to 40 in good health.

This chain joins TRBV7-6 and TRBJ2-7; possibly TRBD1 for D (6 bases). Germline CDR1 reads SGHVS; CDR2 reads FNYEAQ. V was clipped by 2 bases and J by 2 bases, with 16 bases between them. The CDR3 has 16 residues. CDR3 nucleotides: TGTGCCAGCAGCTTATCTCAGGGGACCTTAACCTACGAGCAGTACTTC. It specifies CASSLSQGTLTYEQYF.

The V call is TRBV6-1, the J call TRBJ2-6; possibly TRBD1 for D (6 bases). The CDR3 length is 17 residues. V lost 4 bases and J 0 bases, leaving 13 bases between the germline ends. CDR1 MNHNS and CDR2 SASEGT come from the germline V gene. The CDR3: CASSAGDSGSGANVLTF. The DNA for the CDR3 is TGTGCCAGCAGTGCAGGGGATAGTGGCTCTGGGGCCAACGTCCTGACTTTC.

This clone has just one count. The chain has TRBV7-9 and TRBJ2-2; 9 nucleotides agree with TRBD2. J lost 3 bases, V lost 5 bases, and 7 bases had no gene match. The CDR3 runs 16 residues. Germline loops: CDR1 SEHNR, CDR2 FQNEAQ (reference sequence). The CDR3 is CASSPGGGAHTGELFF. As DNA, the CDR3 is TGTGCCAGCAGCCCAGGCGGGGGGGCGCACACCGGGGAGCTGTTTTTT.

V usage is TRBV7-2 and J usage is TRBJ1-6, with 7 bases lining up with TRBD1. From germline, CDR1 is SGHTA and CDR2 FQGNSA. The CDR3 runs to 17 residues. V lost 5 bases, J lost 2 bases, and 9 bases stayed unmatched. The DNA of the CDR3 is TGTGCCAGCAGCCCATGGACAGGAACAACCTATAATTCACCCCTCCACTTT. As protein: CASSPWTGTTYNSPLHF.

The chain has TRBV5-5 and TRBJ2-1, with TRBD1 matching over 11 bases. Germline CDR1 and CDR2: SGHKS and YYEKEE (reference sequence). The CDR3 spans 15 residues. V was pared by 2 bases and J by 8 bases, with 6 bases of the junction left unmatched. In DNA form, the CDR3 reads TGTGCCAGCAGCTTCCTAGGGACAGGGGGGGATGAGCAGTTCTTC. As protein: CASSFLGTGGDEQFF.

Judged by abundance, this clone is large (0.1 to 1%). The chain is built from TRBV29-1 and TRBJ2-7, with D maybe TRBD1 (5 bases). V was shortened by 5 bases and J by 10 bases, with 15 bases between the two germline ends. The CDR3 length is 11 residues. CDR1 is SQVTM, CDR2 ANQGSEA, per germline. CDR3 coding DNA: TGCAGCGTTCTAGGGGTGGGAATTCAGTACTTC. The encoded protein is CSVLGVGIQYF.

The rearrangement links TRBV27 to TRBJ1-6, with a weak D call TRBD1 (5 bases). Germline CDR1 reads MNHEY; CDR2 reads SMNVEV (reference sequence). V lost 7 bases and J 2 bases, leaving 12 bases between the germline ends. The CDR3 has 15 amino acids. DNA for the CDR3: TGTGCCAGCACTCGGGGGGGACCCTATAATTCACCCCTCCACTTT. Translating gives CASTRGGPYNSPLHF.

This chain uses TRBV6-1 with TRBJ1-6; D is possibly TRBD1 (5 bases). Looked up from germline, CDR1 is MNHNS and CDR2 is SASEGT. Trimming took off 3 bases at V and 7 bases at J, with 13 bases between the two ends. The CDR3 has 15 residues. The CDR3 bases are TGTGCCAGCAGTGAGATTGTGTCAGGGAATTCACCCCTCCACTTT. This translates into CASSEIVSGNSPLHF.

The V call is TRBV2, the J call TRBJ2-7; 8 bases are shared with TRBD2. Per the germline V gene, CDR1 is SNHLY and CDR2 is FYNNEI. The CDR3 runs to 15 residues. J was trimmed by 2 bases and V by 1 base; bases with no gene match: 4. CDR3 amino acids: CASSEGRGATYEQYF. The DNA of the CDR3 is TGTGCCAGCAGTGAAGGGCGGGGGGCAACCTACGAGCAGTACTTC.

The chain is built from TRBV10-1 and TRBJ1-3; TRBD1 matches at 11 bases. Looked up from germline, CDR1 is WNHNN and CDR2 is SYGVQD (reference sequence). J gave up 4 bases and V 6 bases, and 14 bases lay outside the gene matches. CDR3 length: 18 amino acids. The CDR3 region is CASRKIAGQGATGNTIYF. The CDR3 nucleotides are TGCGCCAGCAGGAAGATCGCCGGACAGGGGGCGACGGGAAACACCATATATTTT.

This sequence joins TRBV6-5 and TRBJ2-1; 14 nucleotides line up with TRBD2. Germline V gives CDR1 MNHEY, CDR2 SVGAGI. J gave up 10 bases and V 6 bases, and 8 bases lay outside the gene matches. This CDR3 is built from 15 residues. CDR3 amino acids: CASSLGLAGGNEQFF. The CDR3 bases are TGTGCCAGCAGCCTCGGACTAGCGGGGGGAAACGAGCAGTTCTTC.

The CDR3 sequence is CASSLGDYGGTDTQYF. DNA of the CDR3: TGTGCCAGCAGCTTAGGGGACTATGGGGGCACAGATACGCAGTATTTT. This chain joins TRBV11-2 and TRBJ2-3, with 7 bases aligning to TRBD2. The CDR3 has 16 amino acids. CDR1 is SGHAT, CDR2 FQNNGV, per germline. V was clipped by 1 base and J by 1 base; unmatched bases: 5. The full variable domain, in which reference TRBV11-2 and TRBJ2-3 provide the parts outside the CDR3, is EAGVAQSPRYKIIEKRQSVAFWCNPISGHATLYWYQQILGQGPKLLIQFQNNGVVDDSQLPKDRFSAERLKGVDSTLKIQPAKLEDSAVYLCASSLGDYGGTDTQYFGPGTRLTVL.

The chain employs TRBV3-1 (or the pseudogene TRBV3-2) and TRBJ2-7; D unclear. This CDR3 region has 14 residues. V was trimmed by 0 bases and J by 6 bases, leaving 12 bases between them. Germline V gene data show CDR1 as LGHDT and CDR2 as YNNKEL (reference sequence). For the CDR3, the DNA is TGTGCCAGCAGCCAAGATAAACGGCCCAGCGAGCAGTACTTC. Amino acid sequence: CASSQDKRPSEQYF.

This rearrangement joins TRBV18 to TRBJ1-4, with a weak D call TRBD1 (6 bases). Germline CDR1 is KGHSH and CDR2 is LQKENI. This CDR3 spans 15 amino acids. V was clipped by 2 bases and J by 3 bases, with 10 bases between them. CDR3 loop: CASSPAQGPNEKLFF. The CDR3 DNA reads TGTGCCAGCTCACCAGCACAGGGCCCTAATGAAAAACTGTTTTTT.

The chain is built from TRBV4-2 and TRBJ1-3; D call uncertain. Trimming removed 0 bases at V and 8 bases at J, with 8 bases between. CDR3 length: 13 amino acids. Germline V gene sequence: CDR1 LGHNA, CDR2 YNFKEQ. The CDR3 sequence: CASSQEGGHTIYF. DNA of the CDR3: TGTGCCAGCAGCCAAGAAGGAGGTCACACCATATATTTT.

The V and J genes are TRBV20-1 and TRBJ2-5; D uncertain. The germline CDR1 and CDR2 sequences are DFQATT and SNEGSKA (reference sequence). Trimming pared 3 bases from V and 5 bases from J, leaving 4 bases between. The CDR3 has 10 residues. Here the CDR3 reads CSASHETQYF. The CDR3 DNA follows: TGCAGTGCTAGCCATGAGACCCAGTACTTC.

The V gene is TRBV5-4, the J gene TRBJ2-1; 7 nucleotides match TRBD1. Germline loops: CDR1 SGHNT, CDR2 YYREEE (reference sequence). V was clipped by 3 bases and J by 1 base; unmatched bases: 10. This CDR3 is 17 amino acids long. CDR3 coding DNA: TGTGCCAGCAGCTCAAAGGGATACAGGGGTTCCTACAATGAGCAGTTCTTC. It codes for CASSSKGYRGSYNEQFF.

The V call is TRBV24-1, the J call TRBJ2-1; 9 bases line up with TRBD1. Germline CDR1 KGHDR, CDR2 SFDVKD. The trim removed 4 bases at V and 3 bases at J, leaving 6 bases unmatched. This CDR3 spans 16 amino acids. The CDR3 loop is CATSENGQGFYNEQFF. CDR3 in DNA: TGTGCCACCAGTGAGAATGGACAGGGGTTCTACAATGAGCAGTTCTTC.

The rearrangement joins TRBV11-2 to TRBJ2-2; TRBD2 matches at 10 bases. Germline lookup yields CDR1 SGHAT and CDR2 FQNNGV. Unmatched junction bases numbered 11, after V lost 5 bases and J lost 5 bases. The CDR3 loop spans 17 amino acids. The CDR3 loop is CASSRFLAGEKTGELFF. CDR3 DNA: TGTGCCAGCAGCCGATTTCTAGCGGGGGAAAAAACCGGGGAGCTGTTTTTT.

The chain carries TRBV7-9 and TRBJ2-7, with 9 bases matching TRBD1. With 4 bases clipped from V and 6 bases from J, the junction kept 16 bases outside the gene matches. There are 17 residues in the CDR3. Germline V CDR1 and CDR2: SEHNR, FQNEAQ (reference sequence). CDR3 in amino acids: CASSSTRTGEGMVEQYF. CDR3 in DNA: TGTGCCAGCAGCTCGACTCGGACAGGGGAGGGGATGGTCGAGCAGTACTTC.

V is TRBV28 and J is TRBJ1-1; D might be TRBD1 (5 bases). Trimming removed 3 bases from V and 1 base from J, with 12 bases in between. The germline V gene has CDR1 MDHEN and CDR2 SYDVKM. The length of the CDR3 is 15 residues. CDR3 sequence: CASSLAGHPNTEAFF. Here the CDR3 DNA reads TGTGCCAGCAGTTTGGCAGGGCACCCGAACACTGAAGCTTTCTTT.

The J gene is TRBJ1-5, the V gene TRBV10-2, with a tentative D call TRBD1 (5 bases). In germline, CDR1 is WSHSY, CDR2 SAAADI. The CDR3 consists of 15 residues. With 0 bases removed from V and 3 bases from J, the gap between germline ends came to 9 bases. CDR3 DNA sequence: TGCGCCAGCAGTGAGTCGGGGCAGAACAATCAGCCCCAGCATTTT. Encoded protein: CASSESGQNNQPQHF.

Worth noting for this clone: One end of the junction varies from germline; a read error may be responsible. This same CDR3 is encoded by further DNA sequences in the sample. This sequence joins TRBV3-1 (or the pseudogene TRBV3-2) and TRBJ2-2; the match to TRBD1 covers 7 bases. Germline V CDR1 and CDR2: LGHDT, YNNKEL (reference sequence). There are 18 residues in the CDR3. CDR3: CASSPGQKYTANTGELFF. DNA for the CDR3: TGTGCCAGCAGCCCGGGACAGAAATACACAGCGAACACTGGGGAGCTGTTTTTT.